The rows below give T cell receptor beta chains drawn from one sample of a study of blood T cells in healthy people across ages. Each CDR3 protein gets one entry after TCRdb re-called the 5' RACE reads with MiXCR. Here the sample spans under 2,000,000 distinct CDR3 sequences, about 49% being singletons. The sequencing input was blood. Receptors were obtained from a woman aged 40 to 50 in good health. Both conserved end residues are part of each CDR3. Each record gives: clone size, V gene, J gene, D gene, CDR3 protein, CDR3 DNA. D genes are given only for firm matches. Not every row has a clone size; where given, it reads once, few, many or a size class.

clone size: once; V gene: TRBV7-8; J gene: TRBJ2-7; D gene: TRBD2; CDR3 protein: CASSNLGGGPNEQYF; CDR3 DNA: TGTGCCAGCAGCAACCTAGGCGGGGGGCCCAATGAGCAGTACTTC
clone size: -; V gene: TRBV7-9; J gene: TRBJ2-5; D gene: TRBD2; CDR3 protein: CASSLLGLAHNEQYF; CDR3 DNA: TGTGCCAGCAGCTTATTGGGACTAGCTCACAATGAGCAGTACTTC
clone size: -; V gene: TRBV2; J gene: TRBJ2-5; D gene: TRBD1; CDR3 protein: CASSELRGPQETQYF; CDR3 DNA: TGTGCCAGCAGTGAATTAAGGGGGCCCCAAGAGACCCAGTACTTC
clone size: few; V gene: TRBV10-3; J gene: TRBJ2-1; D gene: -; CDR3 protein: CAISEGPRTPNYNEQFF; CDR3 DNA: TGTGCCATCAGTGAAGGCCCAAGAACGCCGAACTACAATGAGCAGTTCTTC
clone size: few; V gene: TRBV5-1; J gene: TRBJ2-3; D gene: -; CDR3 protein: CASSLAGSGEGDTQYF; CDR3 DNA: TGCGCCAGCAGCTTGGCCGGCTCAGGGGAAGGAGATACGCAGTATTTT
clone size: few; V gene: TRBV3-1; J gene: TRBJ2-5; D gene: TRBD1; CDR3 protein: CASSLVQGTVQETQYF; CDR3 DNA: TGTGCCAGCAGCCTTGTACAGGGGACCGTTCAAGAGACCCAGTACTTC
clone size: few; V gene: TRBV12-3/TRBV12-4; J gene: TRBJ2-7; D gene: -; CDR3 protein: CASSFSSQGAEQYF; CDR3 DNA: TGTGCCAGCAGCTTTTCATCCCAGGGCGCCGAGCAGTACTTC
clone size: -; V gene: TRBV3-1; J gene: TRBJ2-4; D gene: -; CDR3 protein: CASSHNRDQYF; CDR3 DNA: TGTGCCAGCAGCCACAACAGGGATCAGTACTTC
clone size: few; V gene: TRBV28; J gene: TRBJ2-7; D gene: -; CDR3 protein: CASSLGVVAGAPYEQYF; CDR3 DNA: TGTGCCAGCAGTTTGGGGGTGGTGGCGGGGGCTCCCTACGAGCAGTACTTC
clone size: -; V gene: TRBV15; J gene: TRBJ1-2; D gene: -; CDR3 protein: CATSRDKWDDYTF; CDR3 DNA: TGTGCCACCAGCAGAGATAAGTGGGATGACTACACCTTC
clone size: -; V gene: TRBV10-3; J gene: TRBJ2-4; D gene: TRBD1; CDR3 protein: CAIITRTGSGAKNIQYF; CDR3 DNA: TGTGCCATCATCACTCGGACAGGGTCGGGAGCCAAAAACATTCAGTACTTC
clone size: once; V gene: TRBV10-2; J gene: TRBJ2-7; D gene: -; CDR3 protein: CASSASCEQYF; CDR3 DNA: TGCGCCAGCAGTGCATCTTGCGAGCAGTACTTC
clone size: few; V gene: TRBV7-2; J gene: TRBJ1-1; D gene: TRBD1; CDR3 protein: CASSARQGNTEAFF; CDR3 DNA: TGTGCCAGCAGCGCCCGACAGGGGAACACTGAAGCTTTCTTT
clone size: -; V gene: TRBV29-1; J gene: TRBJ1-1; D gene: -; CDR3 protein: CSVGVRQGMGTEAFF; CDR3 DNA: TGCAGCGTTGGAGTCCGGCAGGGTATGGGCACTGAAGCTTTCTTT
clone size: few; V gene: TRBV5-1; J gene: TRBJ2-3; D gene: -; CDR3 protein: CASSLGEGHATDTQYF; CDR3 DNA: TGCGCCAGCAGCTTGGGGGAGGGACACGCGACAGATACGCAGTATTTT
clone size: few; V gene: TRBV5-1; J gene: TRBJ2-5; D gene: TRBD1; CDR3 protein: CASSIGTGEETQYF; CDR3 DNA: TGCGCCAGCAGCATCGGGACAGGGGAAGAGACCCAGTACTTC
clone size: many; V gene: TRBV6-2/TRBV6-3; J gene: TRBJ2-3; D gene: -; CDR3 protein: CASSYSSLADTQYF; CDR3 DNA: TGTGCCAGCAGTTACTCCAGTCTCGCAGATACGCAGTATTTT
clone size: once; V gene: TRBV5-1; J gene: TRBJ2-3; D gene: -; CDR3 protein: CASSLDGPRTDTQYF; CDR3 DNA: TGCGCCAGCAGCTTGGATGGACCCCGCACAGATACGCAGTATTTT
clone size: -; V gene: TRBV7-2; J gene: TRBJ2-1; D gene: TRBD2; CDR3 protein: CASSYLAGGLFEQFF; CDR3 DNA: TGTGCCAGCAGCTACCTAGCGGGGGGTCTATTTGAGCAGTTCTTC
clone size: -; V gene: TRBV5-5; J gene: TRBJ2-2; D gene: -; CDR3 protein: CASSRQAKVAGELFF; CDR3 DNA: TGTGCCAGCAGCAGACAGGCAAAGGTTGCCGGGGAGCTGTTTTTT
clone size: -; V gene: TRBV6-2/TRBV6-3; J gene: TRBJ1-5; D gene: -; CDR3 protein: CASSYSKVRQYSNQPQHF; CDR3 DNA: TGTGCCAGCAGTTACTCGAAGGTTCGGCAATATAGCAATCAGCCCCAGCATTTT
clone size: few; V gene: TRBV3-1; J gene: TRBJ1-4; D gene: -; CDR3 protein: CASSLITGSVRSTNEKLFF; CDR3 DNA: TGTGCCAGCAGCCTTATAACAGGGTCAGTTCGCTCAACTAATGAAAAACTGTTTTTT
clone size: few; V gene: TRBV12-3/TRBV12-4; J gene: TRBJ2-7; D gene: TRBD2; CDR3 protein: CASRPSGGVYEQYF; CDR3 DNA: TGTGCCAGCAGACCGAGCGGGGGGGTCTACGAGCAGTACTTC
clone size: -; V gene: TRBV27; J gene: TRBJ2-7; D gene: -; CDR3 protein: CASSTSVSYEQYF; CDR3 DNA: TGTGCCAGCAGCACAAGCGTTTCCTACGAGCAGTACTTC
clone size: -; V gene: TRBV20-1; J gene: TRBJ1-5; D gene: -; CDR3 protein: CSASHAVEVNQPQHF; CDR3 DNA: TGCAGTGCTAGTCACGCCGTGGAGGTTAATCAGCCCCAGCATTTT
clone size: few; V gene: TRBV6-5; J gene: TRBJ2-4; D gene: -; CDR3 protein: CASFPSDEDKNIQYF; CDR3 DNA: TGTGCCAGCTTCCCCTCGGATGAGGACAAAAACATTCAGTACTTC
clone size: few; V gene: TRBV20-1; J gene: TRBJ1-2; D gene: TRBD1; CDR3 protein: CSARSTGGGYTF; CDR3 DNA: TGCAGTGCTAGAAGTACAGGGGGCGGCTACACCTTC
clone size: few; V gene: TRBV9; J gene: TRBJ2-3; D gene: TRBD2; CDR3 protein: CASSVGLADTQYF; CDR3 DNA: TGTGCCAGCAGCGTAGGACTAGCGGATACGCAGTATTTT
clone size: few; V gene: TRBV7-2; J gene: TRBJ1-2; D gene: -; CDR3 protein: CASSLAQDYGYTF; CDR3 DNA: TGTGCCAGCAGCTTAGCTCAGGACTATGGCTACACCTTC
clone size: -; V gene: TRBV12-3/TRBV12-4; J gene: TRBJ2-7; D gene: -; CDR3 protein: CASKIVGSAEQYF; CDR3 DNA: TGTGCCAGCAAAATCGTTGGTTCTGCCGAGCAGTACTTC
clone size: -; V gene: TRBV5-5; J gene: TRBJ2-6; D gene: -; CDR3 protein: CASSLSTLSGANVLTF; CDR3 DNA: TGTGCCAGCAGCTTGTCGACTCTGTCTGGGGCCAACGTCCTGACTTTC
clone size: -; V gene: TRBV28; J gene: TRBJ2-3; D gene: TRBD2; CDR3 protein: CASSSSGGRKDTQYF; CDR3 DNA: TGTGCCAGCAGTTCGTCCGGCGGGAGGAAAGATACGCAGTATTTT
clone size: -; V gene: TRBV7-9; J gene: TRBJ2-7; D gene: TRBD2; CDR3 protein: CASSWSGGPSYERYF; CDR3 DNA: TGTGCCAGCAGCTGGTCGGGGGGGCCCTCCTACGAGCGGTACTTC
clone size: -; V gene: TRBV28; J gene: TRBJ2-5; D gene: -; CDR3 protein: CATDRTARETQYF; CDR3 DNA: TGTGCCACCGACCGAACAGCAAGGGAGACCCAGTACTTC
clone size: once; V gene: TRBV6-2/TRBV6-3; J gene: TRBJ1-5; D gene: TRBD1; CDR3 protein: CASSSDRGPGNQPQHF; CDR3 DNA: TGTGCCAGCAGTTCGGACAGGGGTCCGGGCAATCAGCCCCAGCATTTT
clone size: -; V gene: TRBV13; J gene: TRBJ2-5; D gene: TRBD2; CDR3 protein: CASSLELAGVNEQYF; CDR3 DNA: TGTGCCAGCAGCTTAGAACTAGCGGGGGTTAATGAGCAGTACTTC
clone size: -; V gene: TRBV6-2/TRBV6-3; J gene: TRBJ2-7; D gene: TRBD1; CDR3 protein: CASSRSTGGVIEQYF; CDR3 DNA: TGTGCCAGCAGCCGTTCGACAGGGGGAGTTATCGAGCAGTACTTC
clone size: -; V gene: TRBV27; J gene: TRBJ1-4; D gene: -; CDR3 protein: CASGLRAGRNEKLFF; CDR3 DNA: TGTGCCAGTGGCCTAAGGGCGGGGAGAAATGAAAAACTGTTTTTT
clone size: -; V gene: TRBV9; J gene: TRBJ2-3; D gene: TRBD2; CDR3 protein: CASTDTSGGDTQYF; CDR3 DNA: TGTGCCAGCACCGATACTAGCGGGGGTGATACGCAGTATTTT
clone size: -; V gene: TRBV20-1; J gene: TRBJ1-5; D gene: -; CDR3 protein: CSARGGADLYSNQPQHF; CDR3 DNA: TGCAGTGCTAGAGGCGGGGCGGATCTCTATAGCAATCAGCCCCAGCATTTT
clone size: -; V gene: TRBV29-1; J gene: TRBJ1-1; D gene: -; CDR3 protein: CSVGVENTEAFF; CDR3 DNA: TGCAGCGTGGGGGTTGAGAACACTGAAGCTTTCTTT